The 29 T cell receptor beta chains below were found in one sample sequenced in a study of Ad26.COV2.S vaccination and SARS-CoV-2 variants. Documented treatment: 19 received Ad26.COV2.S at low or high dose, single or two shots; five or six received placebo; per-sample allocation not given. Repertoires come from day 63 after the first vaccine or placebo injection. Sequencing used immunoSEQ multiplex PCR; TCRdb keeps in-frame clones, though not all of them. The sample contains over 450,000 clones, 80% to 90% of which appear only once. Here the sequenced sample was peripheral blood, taken in a trial of Ad26.COV2.S vaccine versus placebo. The source of these receptors is a person aged 18 to 59 who received the Ad26.COV2.S COVID-19 vaccine or a placebo.

The chain uses TRBV5-5 and TRBJ1-1; D is undetermined. CDR1 is SGHKS, CDR2 YYEKEE, per germline (reference sequence). The CDR3 totals 15 residues. Trimming took off 0 bases at V and 1 base at J, with 10 bases between the two ends. This CDR3 is CASSLGPSGNTEAFF. The CDR3 coding sequence is TGTGCCAGCAGCTTGGGCCCATCGGGGAACACTGAAGCTTTCTTT.

This clone came up many times. At the DNA level, this CDR3 is encoded by other sequences in the same sample as well. This rearrangement joins TRBV27 to TRBJ1-1; D gene uncertain. The ends were cut back, 8 bases at V and 0 bases at J, with 7 bases in the middle. Germline lookup yields CDR1 MNHEY and CDR2 SMNVEV (reference sequence). CDR3 length equals 12 residues. The CDR3 sequence is CASGRLNTEAFF. The CDR3, as DNA: TGTGCCAGCGGGCGCTTGAACACTGAAGCTTTCTTT.

CDR3 loop: CASSYSTGHYEQYF. The CDR3 region has the DNA TGTGCCAGCAGTTACTCGACAGGGCACTACGAGCAGTACTTC. The chain combines TRBV6-5 with TRBJ2-7, with TRBD1 matching over 7 bases. The germline CDR1 and CDR2 sequences are MNHEY and SVGAGI. The CDR3 spans 14 residues. The junction had 2 bases not matched to a gene; V was cut back by 0 bases and J by 3 bases.

J is TRBJ2-3 and V is TRBV5-1; D perhaps matches TRBD1 (5 bases). Germline CDR1 is SGHRS and CDR2 is YFSETQ. The CDR3 extends over 16 amino acids. V was shortened by 6 bases and J by 2 bases, with 19 bases between the two germline ends. This CDR3 reads CASTLGVQGITDTQYF. CDR3 DNA: TGCGCCAGCACCTTAGGGGTGCAGGGAATCACAGATACGCAGTATTTT. Combining the CDR3 with reference TRBV5-1 and TRBJ2-3 gives the whole variable domain KAGVTQTPRYLIKTRGQQVTLSCSPISGHRSVSWYQQTPGQGLQFLFEYFSETQRNKGNFPGRFSGRQFSNSRSEMNVSTLELGDSALYLCASTLGVQGITDTQYFGPGTRLTVL.

V usage is TRBV7-8 and J usage is TRBJ2-7; 8 bases are a match to TRBD1. Germline lookup yields CDR1 SGHVS and CDR2 FQNEAQ. Germline trimming cut 5 bases from V and 3 bases from J; bases unmatched to any gene: 6. This CDR3 comprises 14 residues. CDR3 coding DNA: TGTGCCAGCAGCCCCCCTGGACAGGGCTACGAGCAGTACTTC. Amino acids: CASSPPGQGYEQYF.

Notes on this clone: Sequence at one end of the junction differs from germline and may be a read error. The chain recombines TRBV28 with TRBJ1-3; D ambiguous. Germline values: CDR1 MDHEN, CDR2 SYDVKM. The CDR3 sequence is 15 residues long. The CDR3 spells CASSFPTTFGSTIYF. The CDR3 DNA follows: TGTGCCAGCAGTTTTCCGACGACCTTTGGAAGCACCATATATTTT.

CDR3 amino acids: CASSEAPGTSNEQFF. CDR3 nucleotides: TGTGCCAGCAGTGAAGCGCCAGGGACAAGCAATGAGCAGTTCTTC. The chain couples TRBV6-1 to TRBJ2-1; possibly TRBD1 for D (6 bases). Trimming took 0 bases from V and 6 from J, leaving 12 bases between them. The CDR3 runs 15 residues. Germline CDR1 is MNHNS and CDR2 is SASEGT.

The chain employs TRBV6-2 or TRBV6-3 and TRBJ1-2; TRBD1 agrees at 7 bases. The CDR3 has 15 residues. Germline V gene sequence: CDR1 MNHEY, CDR2 SVGEGT. The trim removed 0 bases at V and 8 bases at J, leaving 9 bases unmatched. The DNA for the CDR3 is TGTGCCAGCAGTTACTCGACAGGGAGTCTATGGGGCTACACCTTC. Translating it yields CASSYSTGSLWGYTF.

The CDR3 is CASSSRDRALGPQHF. In DNA form, the CDR3 reads TGTGCCAGTAGTTCCCGGGACAGGGCGCTAGGACCCCAGCATTTT. This chain links TRBV19 with TRBJ1-5; 9 positions agree with TRBD1. V was pared by 5 bases and J by 10 bases, with 12 bases of the junction left unmatched. Germline V gives CDR1 LNHDA, CDR2 SQIVND (reference sequence). CDR3 length: 15 amino acids.

The V call is TRBV3-1 (or the pseudogene TRBV3-2), the J call TRBJ2-7; maybe TRBD1 (6 bases). CDR3 length equals 13 residues. V was pared by 4 bases and J by 3 bases, with 10 bases between. CDR1 and CDR2 from the germline V gene are LGHDT and YNNKEL (reference sequence). Here the CDR3 reads CASSPGTNYEQYF. The CDR3 nucleotides read TGTGCCAGCAGCCCCGGGACAAACTACGAGCAGTACTTC.

The chain has TRBV28 and TRBJ1-4, with D unresolved. The V end lost 3 bases, the J end lost 6 bases, and 11 bases lay between the germline ends. Germline V lookup: CDR1 MDHEN, CDR2 SYDVKM. This CDR3 has 14 residues. For the CDR3, the DNA is TGTGCCAGCAGTTTCCCGGGGTTAGATGAAAAACTGTTTTTT. Translated, it gives CASSFPGLDEKLFF.

The genes are TRBV25-1 and TRBJ2-2; D might be TRBD1 (6 bases). V was shortened by 4 bases and J by 6 bases, with 9 bases between the two germline ends. CDR3 length: 13 residues. The germline V gene encodes CDR1 MGHDK and CDR2 SYGVNS. Here the CDR3 DNA reads TGTGCCAGCAGTGCACAGGGTTCCGGGGAGCTGTTTTTT. Residues: CASSAQGSGELFF.

The genes are TRBV6-5 and TRBJ1-3, with D unresolved. Looked up from germline, CDR1 is MNHEY and CDR2 is SVGAGI. The CDR3 consists of 14 residues. V lost 6 bases and J lost 4, with 13 bases in between. The CDR3 loop is CASSPIITGNTIYF. CDR3 coding DNA: TGTGCCAGCAGCCCCATTATCACAGGAAACACCATATATTTT.

This chain connects TRBV5-8 to TRBJ1-3, with 7 bases matching TRBD1. Germline V lookup: CDR1 SGHTS, CDR2 YDEGEE. This CDR3 is built from 18 residues. Trimming removed 4 bases from V and 5 bases from J; junction bases left unmatched: 18. The CDR3 is CASSPGIPGQKFRNTIYF. The DNA for the CDR3 is TGTGCCAGCAGCCCCGGAATACCGGGACAGAAGTTTCGAAACACCATATATTTT.

The chain is built from TRBV18 and TRBJ2-1; D perhaps matches TRBD1 (6 bases). From germline, CDR1 is KGHSH and CDR2 LQKENI. V shed 5 bases and J shed 0 bases, with 14 bases lying between them. The CDR3 has 16 amino acids. CDR3 in DNA: TGTGCCAGCTCATTACGGACAGAAAGCTCCTACAATGAGCAGTTCTTC. Residues: CASSLRTESSYNEQFF. Using reference TRBV18 and TRBJ2-1 for the parts outside the CDR3, the full variable domain is NAGVMQNPRHLVRRRGQEARLRCSPMKGHSHVYWYRQLPEEGLKFMVYLQKENIIDESGMPKERFSAEFPKEGPSILRIQQVVRGDSAAYFCASSLRTESSYNEQFFGPGTRLTVL.

The V call is TRBV11-2, the J call TRBJ1-4; D unresolved. The CDR3 consists of 14 residues. Trimming pared 8 bases from V and 8 bases from J, leaving 18 bases between. Germline CDR1 is SGHAT and CDR2 is FQNNGV. DNA for the CDR3: TGTGCCAGCGCTGGATGGGCCCAAGGGGAAAAACTGTTTTTT. As protein: CASAGWAQGEKLFF. Together with reference TRBV11-2 and TRBJ1-4, the CDR3 gives the full variable domain: EAGVAQSPRYKIIEKRQSVAFWCNPISGHATLYWYQQILGQGPKLLIQFQNNGVVDDSQLPKDRFSAERLKGVDSTLKIQPAKLEDSAVYLCASAGWAQGEKLFFGSGTQLSVL.

CDR3 in amino acids: CASRKVWGFDQPQHF. CDR3 bases: TGTGCCAGCAGGAAAGTCTGGGGGTTCGATCAGCCCCAGCATTTT. The chain is built from TRBV27 and TRBJ1-5, with a possible D match to TRBD1 (5 bases). Looked up from germline, CDR1 is MNHEY and CDR2 is SMNVEV (reference sequence). The CDR3 contains 15 residues. Trimming left V 6 bases short and J 5 bases short, with 17 bases between.

This chain links TRBV6-6 with TRBJ2-7, with TRBD1 as a possible D gene (6 bases). The germline V and J ends were trimmed by 5 bases and 7 bases, with 21 bases remaining between them. Germline CDR1 and CDR2: MNHNY and SVGAGI (reference sequence). The CDR3 runs 15 residues. DNA for the CDR3: TGTGCCAGCAGTCAACACCGGGACACCTCGGGGGAGCAGTACTTC. It translates to CASSQHRDTSGEQYF.

The V and J genes are TRBV30 and TRBJ1-1; maybe TRBD1 (5 bases). CDR1 is GTSNPN and CDR2 is SVGIG in the germline V gene (reference sequence). Trimming stripped 3 bases from V and 1 base from J, with 9 bases between. The CDR3 runs to 13 residues. DNA of the CDR3: TGTGCCTGGAGCGCTAGGGGGAACACTGAAGCTTTCTTT. Its protein product is CAWSARGNTEAFF.

The chain has TRBV5-6 and TRBJ2-1; TRBD1 agrees at 11 bases. The CDR3 has 15 residues. In germline, CDR1 is SGHDT, CDR2 YYEEEE. V dropped 5 bases and J dropped 9; count of bases not matched to a gene: 10. In nucleotides, the CDR3 is TGTGCCAGCAGTTCAGGACAGGGGGCTGTCATTGAGCAGTTCTTC. Its protein product is CASSSGQGAVIEQFF. The variable domain in full, with the rest retrieved from reference TRBV5-6 and TRBJ2-1, is DAGVTQSPTHLIKTRGQQVTLRCSPKSGHDTVSWYQQALGQGPQFIFQYYEEEERQRGNFPDRFSGHQFPNYSSELNVNALLLGDSALYLCASSSGQGAVIEQFFGPGTRLTVL.

This rearrangement joins TRBV6-5 to TRBJ2-7, with 7 bases that match TRBD1. With 6 bases clipped from V and 5 bases from J, the junction kept 7 bases outside the gene matches. The CDR3 sequence is 13 residues long. Looked up from germline, CDR1 is MNHEY and CDR2 is SVGAGI. CDR3 residues: CASSRQGIHEQYF. The CDR3 nucleotides read TGTGCCAGCAGCCGACAGGGAATACACGAGCAGTACTTC.

The rearrangement joins TRBV7-2 to TRBJ1-2; 8 bases align to TRBD1. The trim removed 5 bases at V and 7 bases at J, leaving 18 bases unmatched. The CDR3 covers 17 residues. CDR1 and CDR2 (germline): SGHTA, FQGNSA. The CDR3 coding sequence is TGTGCCAGCAGCCTAGACTGGACAGGGCCGGGTCGAGGTGGCTACACCTTC. This codes for CASSLDWTGPGRGGYTF.

The V gene is TRBV5-5, the J gene TRBJ2-7; D perhaps matches TRBD2 (5 bases). Germline V gene sequence: CDR1 SGHKS, CDR2 YYEKEE (reference sequence). CDR3 length: 13 amino acids. The ends were cut back, 1 base at V and 6 bases at J, with 11 bases in the middle. The CDR3 DNA sequence: TGTGCCAGCAGCTTGTTAGGAGGCCGCGAGCAGTACTTC. Encoded protein: CASSLLGGREQYF. Based on the CDR3 plus reference TRBV5-5 and TRBJ2-7, the full variable domain is DAGVTQSPTHLIKTRGQQVTLRCSPISGHKSVSWYQQVLGQGPQFIFQYYEKEERGRGNFPDRFSARQFPNYSSELNVNALLLGDSALYLCASSLLGGREQYFGPGTRLTVT.

The chain carries TRBV7-6 and TRBJ2-1; 9 bases match TRBD2. The trim removed 5 bases at V and 4 bases at J, leaving 9 bases unmatched. Germline CDR1 reads SGHVS; CDR2 reads FNYEAQ. The CDR3 sequence is 16 residues long. The CDR3 sequence: CASSRSGGLAYNEQFF. Written as DNA, the CDR3 is TGTGCCAGCAGCCGGAGTGGTGGACTAGCGTACAATGAGCAGTTCTTC.

This chain links TRBV7-8 with TRBJ2-1; TRBD2 aligns across 13 bases. The V gene's germline CDR1 is SGHVS and CDR2 FQNEAQ. The V gene end was trimmed by 0 bases and the J gene end by 1 base; junction bases not matched to a gene: 9. The CDR3 covers 20 residues. CDR3 residues: CASSLAGLAGVVRSYNEQFF. The CDR3 DNA reads TGTGCCAGCAGCTTAGCCGGACTAGCGGGAGTAGTACGGTCCTACAATGAGCAGTTCTTC.

The chain combines TRBV7-9 with TRBJ2-7; 13 positions match TRBD2. The CDR3 loop spans 16 amino acids. CDR1 SEHNR and CDR2 FQNEAQ come from the germline V gene (reference sequence). After removal of 5 bases from V and 2 bases from J, the junction contained 6 bases not matched to a gene. CDR3 in DNA: TGTGCCAGCAGCCCCCTAGGACTAGCGGGAGCCTACGAGCAGTACTTC. As protein: CASSPLGLAGAYEQYF. Full variable domain (rest looked up from reference TRBV7-9 and TRBJ2-7): DTGVSQNPRHKITKRGQNVTFRCDPISEHNRLYWYRQTLGQGPEFLTYFQNEAQLEKSRLLSDRFSAERPKGSFSTLEIQRTEQGDSAMYLCASSPLGLAGAYEQYFGPGTRLTVT.

The table lists this clone with a few counts. The chain links TRBV5-4 to TRBJ2-2; D is tentatively TRBD1 or TRBD2 (5 bases each). V was clipped by 4 bases and J by 1 base, with 11 bases between them. The CDR3 loop spans 15 amino acids. Germline V gene lookup returns CDR1 SGHNT and CDR2 YYREEE (reference sequence). The CDR3 loop is CASSTGRMNTGELFF. The CDR3 DNA follows: TGTGCCAGCAGCACGGGACGGATGAACACCGGGGAGCTGTTTTTT.

The chain carries TRBV4-1 and TRBJ2-1, with D perhaps matching TRBD1 or TRBD2 (5 bases each). Germline CDR1 MGHRA, CDR2 YSYEKL. The CDR3 is 15 amino acids. V lost 1 base and J 9 bases, leaving 16 bases between the germline ends. For the CDR3, the DNA is TGCGCCAGCAGCCAAGCGGAACAGGCACGGGGTGAGCAGTTCTTC. Protein: CASSQAEQARGEQFF.

The V and J genes are TRBV28 and TRBJ1-1; TRBD1 matches 8 bases. The J segment lost 2 bases and the V segment lost 6 bases, leaving 5 bases of the junction unmatched. Germline V CDR1 and CDR2: MDHEN, SYDVKM. The CDR3 consists of 14 residues. The CDR3, as DNA: TGTGCCAGCAGGACGACAGGGGTTAACACTGAAGCTTTCTTT. This gives the protein CASRTTGVNTEAFF.